These 19 T cell receptor beta chains were sequenced from one sample in a study of PD-1 and CTLA-4 blockade in melanoma. Libraries were prepared by immunoSEQ multiplex PCR; TCRdb keeps only in-frame clonotypes and omits some of them. Among roughly 7,200 clones listed, about four fifths were seen once. Here the sequenced sample was CD8+ T cells from peripheral blood, taken before anti-PD-1 treatment. These receptors were collected from a human donor with melanoma.

This clone was picked up one time. V gene TRBV7-9 combines with J gene TRBJ1-2, with 7 bases fitting TRBD1. Trimming removed 4 bases from V and 4 bases from J; junction bases left unmatched: 6. CDR1 is SEHNR, CDR2 FQNEAQ, per germline (reference sequence). The CDR3 is 14 residues long. CDR3 amino acids: CASSSAGTAYGYTF. CDR3 DNA: TGTGCCAGCAGCTCGGCTGGGACAGCCTATGGCTACACCTTC.

The chain combines TRBV15 with TRBJ2-5; D gene unclear. The CDR3 length is 15 residues. Germline V gene sequence: CDR1 LNHNV, CDR2 YYDKDF (reference sequence). V was trimmed by 0 bases and J by 4 bases, leaving 12 bases between them. The CDR3 spells CATSRDSAYRETQYF. The CDR3 coding sequence is TGTGCCACCAGCAGAGATTCGGCGTACAGAGAGACCCAGTACTTC. Full variable domain (remainder filled in from reference TRBV15 and TRBJ2-5): DAMVIQNPRYQVTQFGKPVTLSCSQTLNHNVMYWYQQKSSQAPKLLFHYYDKDFNNEADTPDNFQSRRPNTSFCFLDIRSPGLGDTAMYLCATSRDSAYRETQYFGPGTRLLVL.

The chain combines TRBV10-2 with TRBJ1-1, with D possibly matching TRBD1 (5 bases). CDR3 length: 15 amino acids. V lost 0 bases and J 5 bases, leaving 13 bases between the germline ends. In germline, CDR1 is WSHSY, CDR2 SAAADI. Here the CDR3 DNA reads TGCGCCAGCAGTGAGTCGGAAAGGGGTTGGACTGAAGCTTTCTTT. Amino acids: CASSESERGWTEAFF.

The J gene is TRBJ2-5, the V gene TRBV6-5; 8 bases match TRBD1. The V gene's germline CDR1 is MNHEY and CDR2 SVGAGI. The length of the CDR3 is 14 residues. Unmatched junction bases numbered 8, after V lost 7 bases and J lost 4 bases. In DNA, the CDR3 is TGTGCCAGCAAAAATTGGGACAGGTCAGAGACCCAGTACTTC. Translating it yields CASKNWDRSETQYF.

The rearrangement uses TRBV12-3 or TRBV12-4 and TRBJ1-2; no firm D call. Trimming took off 5 bases at V and 8 bases at J, with 15 bases between the two ends. The length of the CDR3 is 13 residues. DNA of the CDR3: TGTGCCAGCAGTCCTGGGGAGGCTGGGGGCTACACCTTC. Its protein product is CASSPGEAGGYTF.

The count of this clone is one. V usage is TRBV7-9 and J usage is TRBJ2-5; no clear D. From germline, CDR1 is SEHNR and CDR2 FQNEAQ (reference sequence). The CDR3 is made up of 14 amino acids. The germline V and J ends were trimmed by 5 bases and 4 bases, with 14 bases remaining between them. The CDR3 protein is CASSILRPGETQYF. The CDR3 DNA reads as TGTGCCAGCAGCATCCTTCGCCCCGGAGAGACCCAGTACTTC.

This sequence joins TRBV2 and TRBJ1-3, with 8 positions matching TRBD1. The germline V gene has CDR1 SNHLY and CDR2 FYNNEI. V gave up 1 base and J gave up 0 bases; unmatched junction bases: 11. CDR3 length: 19 residues. The CDR3 nucleotides read TGTGCCAGCAGTGAAGGGCCTCTCGCAGGGGGCCTCTCTGGAAACACCATATATTTT. The encoded protein is CASSEGPLAGGLSGNTIYF.

This clone has just one count. V is TRBV19 and J is TRBJ2-1; D is undetermined. Looked up from germline, CDR1 is LNHDA and CDR2 is SQIVND (reference sequence). V was cut by 3 bases and J by 7 bases, with 10 bases left in between. This CDR3 has 13 residues. DNA for the CDR3: TGTGCCAGTAGTATTGAACGAACAAATGAGCAGTTCTTC. Translation: CASSIERTNEQFF.

This chain links TRBV9 with TRBJ2-3, with D possibly called TRBD1 or TRBD2 (6 bases each). Trimming shortened V by 0 bases and J by 5 bases, and 10 bases separated the two germline ends. This CDR3 contains 14 residues. Germline-derived CDR1 and CDR2 are SGDLS and YYNGEE. Here the CDR3 DNA reads TGTGCCAGCAGCGTAGGGGGGGCAATAGATACGCAGTATTTT. Translated, it gives CASSVGGAIDTQYF. The full variable domain, with the rest looked up from reference TRBV9 and TRBJ2-3, is DSGVTQTPKHLITATGQRVTLRCSPRSGDLSVYWYQQSLDQGLQFLIQYYNGEERAKGNILERFSAQQFPDLHSELNLSSLELGDSALYFCASSVGGAIDTQYFGPGTRLTVL.

This clone has more than one count but fewer than ten. The gene calls are TRBV4-3 and TRBJ1-2; possibly TRBD1 for D (5 bases). The V gene lost 0 bases and the J gene lost 4 bases, with 12 bases spanning the gap. There are 15 residues in the CDR3. Germline loops: CDR1 LGHNA, CDR2 YSLEER. The CDR3 sequence: CASSQEVQGIYGYTF. CDR3 sequence (DNA): TGCGCCAGCAGCCAAGAGGTTCAGGGAATCTATGGCTACACCTTC.

This clone was found a few times. This sequence joins TRBV29-1 and TRBJ2-5, with D possibly matching TRBD2 (5 bases). CDR1 and CDR2 from the germline V gene are SQVTM and ANQGSEA. Trimming stripped 1 base from V and 3 bases from J, with 12 bases between. The CDR3 sequence is 14 residues long. For the CDR3, the DNA is TGCAGCGTTGAAGTCGACTATTTAGAAGAGACCCAGTACTTC. Translated, it gives CSVEVDYLEETQYF. Supplemented by reference TRBV29-1 and TRBJ2-5, the full variable domain reads SAVISQKPSRDICQRGTSLTIQCQVDSQVTMMFWYRQQPGQSLTLIATANQGSEATYESGFVIDKFPISRPNLTFSTLTVSNMSPEDSSIYLCSVEVDYLEETQYFGPGTRLLVL.

The rearrangement uses TRBV6-5 and TRBJ2-1, with TRBD2 identical over 11 bases. CDR1 and CDR2 from the germline V gene are MNHEY and SVGAGI. This CDR3 is built from 15 residues. The V gene end was trimmed by 5 bases and the J gene end by 4 bases; junction bases not matched to a gene: 4. Here the CDR3 DNA reads TGTGCCAGCAGTAAACTAGCGGGAGAGTACAATGAGCAGTTCTTC. Amino acids: CASSKLAGEYNEQFF.

This chain connects TRBV12-3 or TRBV12-4 to TRBJ2-3; unclear D gene. V lost 3 bases to trimming and J lost 3 bases, with 4 bases between them. The CDR3 loop spans 12 amino acids. CDR3 nucleotides: TGTGCCAGCAGTTTGGTTACAGATACGCAGTATTTT. This sequence encodes CASSLVTDTQYF.

This clone has just one count. The chain uses TRBV7-8 and TRBJ1-2, with D perhaps matching TRBD1 (6 bases). CDR3 length: 13 residues. Germline CDR1 reads SGHVS; CDR2 reads FQNEAQ. Trimming took off 5 bases at V and 5 bases at J, with 12 bases between the two ends. The CDR3 is CASSKGQLYGYTF. The CDR3 DNA follows: TGTGCCAGCAGCAAAGGACAGCTGTATGGCTACACCTTC.

The chain recombines TRBV19 with TRBJ2-1; no reliable D call. The CDR3 length is 16 residues. The V and J ends lost 3 bases and 8 bases respectively, with 20 bases between them. CDR1 and CDR2 (germline): LNHDA, SQIVND (reference sequence). For the CDR3, the DNA is TGTGCCAGTAGTATTTGGGTTAGGCCTAACTGGGATGAGCAGTTCTTC. It encodes CASSIWVRPNWDEQFF.

This clone appeared a few times. V gene TRBV11-2 combines with J gene TRBJ2-1, with TRBD2 matching over 11 bases. Germline V gene sequence: CDR1 SGHAT, CDR2 FQNNGV. This CDR3 has 14 amino acids. V was clipped by 3 bases and J by 8 bases; unmatched bases: 3. The CDR3: CASSFLAGGDEQFF. Written as DNA, the CDR3 is TGTGCCAGCAGCTTCCTAGCGGGGGGAGATGAGCAGTTCTTC.

Concerning this clone itself: Compared with germline, one end of the junction differs, possibly owing to a read error. J is TRBJ2-1 and V is TRBV7-7; D is unclear. The germline CDR1 and CDR2 sequences are SSHAT and FNYEAQ (reference sequence). CDR3 length: 13 amino acids. The CDR3 nucleotides are TGTGCTAGCAGCTTAGGGTGGAACAATGAGCAGTTCTTC. Its protein is CASSLGWNNEQFF.

This clone was observed a few times. The chain employs TRBV7-9 and TRBJ2-3, with D unresolved. Trimming removed 4 bases at V and 0 bases at J, with 11 bases between. Per germline, CDR1 SEHNR and CDR2 FQNEAQ (reference sequence). The CDR3 length is 15 residues. The CDR3, as DNA: TGTGCCAGCAGCTCGACTCGTACTAGCACAGATACGCAGTATTTT. Protein product: CASSSTRTSTDTQYF.

This clone qualifies as hyperexpanded. The rearrangement uses TRBV6-5 and TRBJ2-5; possible D gene TRBD2, 7 bases. The CDR3 has 16 amino acids. Germline CDR1 is MNHEY and CDR2 is SVGAGI. Trimming took off 4 bases at V and 3 bases at J, with 18 bases between the two ends. The CDR3 bases are TGTGCCAGCAGTTCCCCTGCGGGAGAGGGGGAAGAGACCCAGTACTTC. Translating gives CASSSPAGEGEETQYF.